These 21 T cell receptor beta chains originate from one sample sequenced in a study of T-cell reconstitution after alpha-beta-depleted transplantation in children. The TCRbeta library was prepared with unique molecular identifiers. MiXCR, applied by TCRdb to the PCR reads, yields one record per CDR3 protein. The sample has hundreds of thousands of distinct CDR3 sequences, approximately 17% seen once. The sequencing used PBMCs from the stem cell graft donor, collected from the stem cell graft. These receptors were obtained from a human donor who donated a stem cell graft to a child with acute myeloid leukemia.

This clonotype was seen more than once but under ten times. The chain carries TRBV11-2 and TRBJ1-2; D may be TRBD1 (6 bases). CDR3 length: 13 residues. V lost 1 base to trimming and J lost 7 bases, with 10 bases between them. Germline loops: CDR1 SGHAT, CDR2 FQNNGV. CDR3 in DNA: TGTGCCAGCAGCTTAGGAGGACAGATTGGCTACACCTTC. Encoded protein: CASSLGGQIGYTF.

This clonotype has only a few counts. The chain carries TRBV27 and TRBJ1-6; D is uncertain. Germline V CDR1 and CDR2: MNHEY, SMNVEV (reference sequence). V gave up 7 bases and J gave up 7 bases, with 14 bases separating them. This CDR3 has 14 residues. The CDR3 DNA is TGTGCCAGCAACCGACCGGGGTCAAATTCACCCCTCCACTTT. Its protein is CASNRPGSNSPLHF.

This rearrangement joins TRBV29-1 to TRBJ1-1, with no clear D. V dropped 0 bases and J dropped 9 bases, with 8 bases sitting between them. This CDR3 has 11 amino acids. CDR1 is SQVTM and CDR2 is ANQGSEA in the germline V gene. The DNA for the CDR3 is TGCAGCGTTGAAGAGAGGCTCCAAGCTTTCTTT. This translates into CSVEERLQAFF. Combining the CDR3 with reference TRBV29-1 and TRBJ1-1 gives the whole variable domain SAVISQKPSRDICQRGTSLTIQCQVDSQVTMMFWYRQQPGQSLTLIATANQGSEATYESGFVIDKFPISRPNLTFSTLTVSNMSPEDSSIYLCSVEERLQAFFGQGTRLTVV.

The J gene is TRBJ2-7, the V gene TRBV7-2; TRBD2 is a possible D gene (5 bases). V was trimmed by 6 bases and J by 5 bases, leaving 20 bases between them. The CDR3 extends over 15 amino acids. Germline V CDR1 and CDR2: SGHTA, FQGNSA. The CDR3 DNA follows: TGTGCCAGCAGATTGACCGGGGTTATCCCCCACGAGCAGTACGTC. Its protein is CASRLTGVIPHEQYV.

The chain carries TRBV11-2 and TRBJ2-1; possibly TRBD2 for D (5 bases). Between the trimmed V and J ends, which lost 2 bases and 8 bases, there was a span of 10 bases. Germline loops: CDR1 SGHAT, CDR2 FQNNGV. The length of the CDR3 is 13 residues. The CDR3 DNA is TGTGCCAGCAGCTTATTCCGCGGGCATGAGCAGTTCTTC. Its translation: CASSLFRGHEQFF.

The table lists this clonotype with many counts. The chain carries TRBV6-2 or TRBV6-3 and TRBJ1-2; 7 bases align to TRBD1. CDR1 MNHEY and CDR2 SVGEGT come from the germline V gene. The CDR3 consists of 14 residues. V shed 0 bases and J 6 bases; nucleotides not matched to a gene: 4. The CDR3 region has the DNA TGTGCCAGCAGTTACTCCGACAGGGCAGATGGCTACACCTTC. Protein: CASSYSDRADGYTF.

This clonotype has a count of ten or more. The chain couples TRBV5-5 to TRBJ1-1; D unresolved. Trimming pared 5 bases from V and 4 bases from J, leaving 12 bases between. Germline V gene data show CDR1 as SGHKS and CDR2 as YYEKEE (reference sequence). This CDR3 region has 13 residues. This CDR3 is CASRRPGGTEAFF. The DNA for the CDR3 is TGTGCCAGCAGACGTCCCGGAGGCACTGAAGCTTTCTTT.

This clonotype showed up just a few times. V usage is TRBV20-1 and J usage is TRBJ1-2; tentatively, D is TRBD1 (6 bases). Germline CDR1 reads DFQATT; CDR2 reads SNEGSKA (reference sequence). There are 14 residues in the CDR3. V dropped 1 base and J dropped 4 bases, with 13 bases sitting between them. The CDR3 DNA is TGCAGTGCTAGAGGGAACACAGGGAGCTATGGCTACACCTTC. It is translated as CSARGNTGSYGYTF.

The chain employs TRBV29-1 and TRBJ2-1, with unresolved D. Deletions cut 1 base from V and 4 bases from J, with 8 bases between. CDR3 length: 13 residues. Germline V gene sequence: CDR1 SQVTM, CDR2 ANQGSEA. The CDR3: CSVEAGVYNEQFF. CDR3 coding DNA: TGCAGCGTTGAAGCGGGTGTGTACAATGAGCAGTTCTTC.

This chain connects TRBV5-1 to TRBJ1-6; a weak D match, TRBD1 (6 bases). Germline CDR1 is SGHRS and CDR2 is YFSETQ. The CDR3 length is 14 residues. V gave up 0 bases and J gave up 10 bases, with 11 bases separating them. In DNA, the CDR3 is TGCGCCAGCAGCTTGGCCGACAGGTCATCACCCCTCCACTTT. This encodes CASSLADRSSPLHF.

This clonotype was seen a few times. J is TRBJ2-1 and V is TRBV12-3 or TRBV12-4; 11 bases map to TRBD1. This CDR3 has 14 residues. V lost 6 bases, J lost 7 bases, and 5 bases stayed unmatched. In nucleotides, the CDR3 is TGTGCCAGCAGCGCCGGGACAGGGGGAAATGAGCAGTTCTTC. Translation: CASSAGTGGNEQFF.

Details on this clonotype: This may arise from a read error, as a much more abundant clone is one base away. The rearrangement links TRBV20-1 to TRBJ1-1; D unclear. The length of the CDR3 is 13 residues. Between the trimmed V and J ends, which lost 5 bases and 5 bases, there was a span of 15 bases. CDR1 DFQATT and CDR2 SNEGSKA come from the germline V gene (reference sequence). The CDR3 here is CSARILAATEAFF. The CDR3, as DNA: TGCAGTGCTCGGATCTTGGCGGCGACTGAAGCTTTCTTT.

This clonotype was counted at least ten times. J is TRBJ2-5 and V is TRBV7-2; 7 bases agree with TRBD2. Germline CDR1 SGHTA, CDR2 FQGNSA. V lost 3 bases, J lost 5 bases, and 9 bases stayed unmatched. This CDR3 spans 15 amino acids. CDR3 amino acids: CASSLGAGFSETQYF. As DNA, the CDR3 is TGTGCCAGCAGCTTGGGAGCGGGGTTCAGCGAGACCCAGTACTTC.

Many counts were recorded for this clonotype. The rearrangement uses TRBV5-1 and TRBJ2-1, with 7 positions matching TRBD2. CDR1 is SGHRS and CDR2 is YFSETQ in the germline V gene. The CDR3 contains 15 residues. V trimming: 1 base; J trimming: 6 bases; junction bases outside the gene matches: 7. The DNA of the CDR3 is TGCGCCAGCAGCTTGACAGCGGGGCAGCTCAATGAGCAGTTCTTC. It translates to CASSLTAGQLNEQFF.

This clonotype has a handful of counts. This CDR3 is CSALGSGYEQYF. The DNA for the CDR3 is TGCAGTGCCCTCGGGAGCGGCTACGAGCAGTACTTC. This chain links TRBV20-1 with TRBJ2-7; possibly TRBD2 for D (6 bases). Trimming shortened V by 6 bases and J by 3 bases, and 12 bases separated the two germline ends. CDR1 is DFQATT, CDR2 SNEGSKA, per germline (reference sequence). The length of the CDR3 is 12 residues.

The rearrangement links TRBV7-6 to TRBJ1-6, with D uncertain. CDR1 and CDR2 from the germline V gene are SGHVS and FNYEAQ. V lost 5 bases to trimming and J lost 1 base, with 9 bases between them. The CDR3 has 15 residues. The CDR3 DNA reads TGTGCCAGCAGCGGAGCTGGGTCCTATAATTCACCCCTCCACTTT. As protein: CASSGAGSYNSPLHF.

CDR3 in amino acids: CASSLGTGATNEKLFF. The DNA for the CDR3 is TGTGCCAGCAGCCTCGGGACAGGGGCAACTAATGAAAAACTGTTTTTT. V and J are TRBV13 and TRBJ1-4; 10 nucleotides agree with TRBD1. The junction had 3 bases not matched to a gene; V was cut back by 5 bases and J by 0 bases. CDR1 and CDR2 (germline): PRHDT, FYEKMQ (reference sequence). This CDR3 spans 16 amino acids.

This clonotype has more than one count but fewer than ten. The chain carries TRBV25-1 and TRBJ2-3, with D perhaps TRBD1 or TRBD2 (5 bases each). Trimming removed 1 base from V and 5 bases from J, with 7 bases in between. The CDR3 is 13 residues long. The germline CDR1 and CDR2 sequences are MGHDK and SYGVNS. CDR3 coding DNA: TGTGCCAGCAGTGAATTTGGGGGAGATACGCAGTATTTT. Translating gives CASSEFGGDTQYF.

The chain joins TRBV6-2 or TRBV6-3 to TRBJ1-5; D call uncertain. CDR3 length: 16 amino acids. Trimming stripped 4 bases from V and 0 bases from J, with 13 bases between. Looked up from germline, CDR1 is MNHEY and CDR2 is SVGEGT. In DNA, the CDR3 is TGTGCCAGCAGTTTGTTGGGGTTTGGTAGCAATCAGCCCCAGCATTTT. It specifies CASSLLGFGSNQPQHF.

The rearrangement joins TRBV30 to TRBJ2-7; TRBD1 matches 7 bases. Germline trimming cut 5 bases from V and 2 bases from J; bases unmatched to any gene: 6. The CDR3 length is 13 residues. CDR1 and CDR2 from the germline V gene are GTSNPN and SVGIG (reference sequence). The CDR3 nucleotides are TGTGCCTGGGGGGGACAGCGGCCCTACGAGCAGTACTTC. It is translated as CAWGGQRPYEQYF. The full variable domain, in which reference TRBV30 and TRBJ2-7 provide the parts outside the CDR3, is SQTIHQWPATLVQPVGSPLSLECTVEGTSNPNLYWYRQAAGRGLQLLFYSVGIGQISSEVPQNLSASRPQDRQFILSSKKLLLSDSGFYLCAWGGQRPYEQYFGPGTRLTVT.

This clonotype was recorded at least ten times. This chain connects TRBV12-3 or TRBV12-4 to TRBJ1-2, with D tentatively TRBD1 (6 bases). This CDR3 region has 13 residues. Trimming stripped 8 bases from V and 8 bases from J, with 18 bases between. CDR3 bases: TGTGCCAGCCTTAAAGGGGGTTACAACGGCTACACCTTC. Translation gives CASLKGGYNGYTF.